This T cell receptor beta chain was sequenced in a study of T cell responses to AZD1222 COVID-19 vaccine. Study-level results: Donor demographics were predominantly white British with a female majority; clonal diversity may be underestimated.

Only in-frame clones appear in the TCRdb table, and some are missing; sequencing was by immunoSEQ multiplex PCR. The sample lists around 190,000 clones; over 80% were seen once. This CDR3 has 14 amino acids. Trimming took off 4 bases at V and 0 bases at J, with 7 bases between the two ends. Germline assignment: CDR1 SGHVS and CDR2 FQNEAQ. About this clone itself: Its target is not known.

The receptor was derived from an adult in good health. V is TRBV7-8 and J is TRBJ1-3; a possible D gene is TRBD1 (5 bases). Sequenced here: peripheral blood, sampled on day 0 of AZD1222 vaccination. The CDR3 DNA is TGTGCCAGCAGCTGGACATCCTCTGGAAACACCATATATTTT. It is translated as CASSWTSSGNTIYF.